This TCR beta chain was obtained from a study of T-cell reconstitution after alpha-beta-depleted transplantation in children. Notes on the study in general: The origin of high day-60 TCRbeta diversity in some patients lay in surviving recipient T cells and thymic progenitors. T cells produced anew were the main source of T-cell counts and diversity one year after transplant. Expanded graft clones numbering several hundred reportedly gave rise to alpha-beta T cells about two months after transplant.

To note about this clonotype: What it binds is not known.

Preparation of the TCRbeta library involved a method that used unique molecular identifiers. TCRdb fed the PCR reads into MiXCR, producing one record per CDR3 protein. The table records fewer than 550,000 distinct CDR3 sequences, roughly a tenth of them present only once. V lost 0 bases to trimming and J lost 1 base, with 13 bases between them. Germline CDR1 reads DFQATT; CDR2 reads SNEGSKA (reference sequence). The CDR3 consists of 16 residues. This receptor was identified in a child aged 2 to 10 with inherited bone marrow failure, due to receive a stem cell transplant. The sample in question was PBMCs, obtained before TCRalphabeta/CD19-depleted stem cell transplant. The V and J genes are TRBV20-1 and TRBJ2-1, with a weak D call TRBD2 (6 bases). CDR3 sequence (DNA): TGCAGTGCTAGAGATGCGGGGCGACTATCCTACAATGAGCAGTTCTTC. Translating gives CSARDAGRLSYNEQFF.